These T cell receptor beta chains were read from a single sample in a study of regulatory T cells in long-lasting Graves disease. One entry per CDR3 protein results from TCRdb running MiXCR on the multiplex PCR reads. The profile covers about 500,000 distinct CDR3 sequences, with approximately 12% appearing a single time and around 10% taken by the ten largest. These data also featured in a second study, about T cells in Graves' hyperthyroidism and ophthalmopathy.

The sequencing here drew on peripheral blood mononuclear cells (PBMCs), taken at new diagnosis, from a patient treated with antithyroid drugs. The receptor source for this set is a woman between 25 and 40 years old with Graves disease. CDR3s include the opening cysteine and the closing phenylalanine or tryptophan. The D gene is left open where the match is weak. Clone size is not always given. Where it is, it says once, few, many or a class for expanded clones.

clone size	D gene	V gene	J gene	CDR3 DNA	CDR3 protein
many	.	TRBV6-1	TRBJ2-5	TGTGCCAGCAGTGTCAGGGGCCAAGAGACCCAGTACTTC	CASSVRGQETQYF
few	.	TRBV3-1	TRBJ2-7	TGTGCCAGCAGCCAAGATGACCGGGGAGAGCAGTACTTC	CASSQDDRGEQYF
few	TRBD2	TRBV7-6	TRBJ2-1	TGTGCCAGCAGCCCGGGGACTAGCGGGGGGAATGAGCAGTTCTTC	CASSPGTSGGNEQFF
.	.	TRBV11-2	TRBJ2-7	TGTGCCAGCAGCTTAGATGTTACAGGGCTCATATACGAGCAGTACTTC	CASSLDVTGLIYEQYF
many	.	TRBV20-1	TRBJ2-1	TGCAGTGCTACCGGGACCCAGGCACCCAATGAGCAGTTCTTC	CSATGTQAPNEQFF
.	.	TRBV2	TRBJ1-1	TGTGCCAGCAGTCAGCAGGGCTACGGGGGCACTGAAGCTTTCTTT	CASSQQGYGGTEAFF
many	.	TRBV6-5	TRBJ1-1	TGTGCCAGCAGTTACGTAAGGTCAGGGAGTGGTGAAGCTTTCTTT	CASSYVRSGSGEAFF
many	TRBD1	TRBV28	TRBJ1-2	TGTGCCAGCAGTTTGGGGAGACAGGGGAACAGCTACACCTTC	CASSLGRQGNSYTF
many	TRBD1	TRBV15	TRBJ1-5	TGTGCCACCAGCTTCCGACAGGGGCGATACAATCAGCCCCAGCATTTT	CATSFRQGRYNQPQHF
.	TRBD2	TRBV28	TRBJ2-7	TGTGCCAGCAGTTTAGCGGGAGGCTTCGAGCAGTACTTC	CASSLAGGFEQYF
many	TRBD2	TRBV12-3/TRBV12-4	TRBJ2-2	TGTGCCAGCAGTGCGGGGGAGAGGAACACCGGGGAGCTGTTTTTT	CASSAGERNTGELFF
many	.	TRBV12-5	TRBJ1-5	TGTGCTAGTGGGCAGGGTGGCCAGCCCCAGCATTTT	CASGQGGQPQHF
many	TRBD1	TRBV18	TRBJ1-1	TGTGCCAGCTCGGGGACAGTCGTAGACACTGAAGCTTTCTTT	CASSGTVVDTEAFF
few	.	TRBV18	TRBJ2-5	TGTGCCAGCTCACCACTAGCGGCACTTCAAGAGACCCAGTACTTC	CASSPLAALQETQYF
.	.	TRBV4-1	TRBJ2-2	TGCGCCAGCAGCTACGACCCGGCCGGGGAGCTGTTTTTT	CASSYDPAGELFF
few	.	TRBV7-9	TRBJ2-1	TGTGCCAGCAGCCCACCTAGAGCGGACAATGAGCAGTTCTTC	CASSPPRADNEQFF
many	TRBD1	TRBV6-1	TRBJ1-2	TGTGCCAGCAGATCAGAGACCGGGACAGCTAACTATGGCTACACCTTC	CASRSETGTANYGYTF
.	TRBD2	TRBV19	TRBJ2-1	TGTGCCAGTAGTATAGCGGGAGGGCCGTATGAGCAGTTCTTC	CASSIAGGPYEQFF
many	TRBD2	TRBV20-1	TRBJ2-1	TGCAGTGCTAGGGGGTGGGGACTAGCGGGAGTCCGGGAGGCCAATGAGCAGTTCTTC	CSARGWGLAGVREANEQFF
many	TRBD2	TRBV10-3	TRBJ2-3	TGTGCCATCAGTGGGGGAGGGACCACAGATACGCAGTATTTT	CAISGGGTTDTQYF
many	.	TRBV24-1	TRBJ2-7	TGTGCCACCAGTGCCACGACGGCCAGCGAGCAGTACTTC	CATSATTASEQYF
few	TRBD1	TRBV24-1	TRBJ1-3	TGTGCCACCAGCGAGACAGGGGTTGGAAACACCATATATTTT	CATSETGVGNTIYF
many	.	TRBV13	TRBJ2-5	TGTGCCAGCAGCTTAGGGGTTAGCGGTGAGACCCAGTACTTC	CASSLGVSGETQYF
few	TRBD1	TRBV24-1	TRBJ2-1	TGTGCCACCAGGCCGGGACAGGGGGACAACAATGAGCAGTTCTTC	CATRPGQGDNNEQFF
.	TRBD1	TRBV12-3/TRBV12-4	TRBJ1-1	TGTGCCAGCAGTTCAAGTAGGGGGCCTGCTTTCTTT	CASSSSRGPAFF
few	.	TRBV20-1	TRBJ2-3	TGCAGTGCCTCAGGATTAGCGGCTAGCACAGATACGCAGTATTTT	CSASGLAASTDTQYF
many	TRBD2	TRBV11-1	TRBJ2-1	TGTGCCAGCAGCTCATTAATAGCGGGGAGCTCCTACAATGAGCAGTTCTTC	CASSSLIAGSSYNEQFF
few	.	TRBV7-9	TRBJ2-5	TGTGCCAGCAGCCGTCAAACAGGGTACCAAGAGACCCAGTACTTC	CASSRQTGYQETQYF
many	.	TRBV30	TRBJ1-1	TGTGCCTGGAAGGGTCAGAACACTGAAGCTTTCTTT	CAWKGQNTEAFF
many	.	TRBV12-3/TRBV12-4	TRBJ2-7	TGTGCCAGCAGTTTTGGGGCTACGTCCTACGAGCAGTACTTC	CASSFGATSYEQYF
many	TRBD2	TRBV27	TRBJ2-1	TGTGCCAGCAGTCCACCCCGACTAGCGGGAGGCCCCCGGGGGGAGCAGTTCTTC	CASSPPRLAGGPRGEQFF
many	TRBD2	TRBV5-1	TRBJ2-7	TGCGCCAGCAGCTTGGGGGCGGGAGGGCCGCTCGAGCAGTACTTC	CASSLGAGGPLEQYF
many	.	TRBV2	TRBJ2-5	TGTGCCAGCCGGTACTATTCCGTTTTTGAGACCCAGTACTTC	CASRYYSVFETQYF
many	TRBD2	TRBV20-1	TRBJ2-3	TGCAGTGCCCCGACTAGCGCGAGCACAGATACGCAGTATTTT	CSAPTSASTDTQYF
many	.	TRBV28	TRBJ2-3	TGTGCCAGCAGCAATGTTCTCGCAGAGCAAGGGTATTTT	CASSNVLAEQGYF
many	TRBD1	TRBV28	TRBJ1-2	TGTGCCAGCAGTTCCATCGGACAGGGCCCAGAGGGCTACACCTTC	CASSSIGQGPEGYTF
many	TRBD2	TRBV7-2	TRBJ2-3	TGTGCCAGCAGCTTAGGAGCGGGAACGCGCACAGATACGCAGTATTTT	CASSLGAGTRTDTQYF
.	TRBD1	TRBV5-1	TRBJ1-4	TGCGCCAGCAGCTCCGCAACAGGGGGAGAAGTTGAAAAACTGTTTTTT	CASSSATGGEVEKLFF
.	TRBD1	TRBV5-6	TRBJ1-4	TGTGCCAGCAGCTTTGGTGCCGGGACAGTGACTGAAAAACTGTTTTTT	CASSFGAGTVTEKLFF
many	.	TRBV6-1	TRBJ1-5	TGTGCCAGCAGGGACAGTACATCAGGCAATCAGCCCCAGCATTTT	CASRDSTSGNQPQHF
many	.	TRBV7-9	TRBJ2-1	TGTGCCAGCAGCCCAGGGGGAGGGTACAATGAGCAGTTCTTC	CASSPGGGYNEQFF
many	.	TRBV10-2	TRBJ2-3	TGCGCCAGCGACCGAACCTACACAGATACGCAGTATTTT	CASDRTYTDTQYF
few	.	TRBV7-8	TRBJ1-5	TGTGCCAGCAGCCCCCTGATAGGTAGCAATCAGCCCCAGCATTTT	CASSPLIGSNQPQHF
many	TRBD2	TRBV5-6	TRBJ2-7	TGTGCCAGCAGCGGGACTAGCGGGAGCCCGGGGCAGTACTTC	CASSGTSGSPGQYF
.	TRBD1	TRBV19	TRBJ1-1	TGTGCCAGTAGTCCCCTCTGGACAGGAAACACTGAAGCTTTCTTT	CASSPLWTGNTEAFF
many	.	TRBV7-2	TRBJ2-3	TGTGCCAGCAGCCTAATGGGGGCGAACACAGATACGCAGTATTTT	CASSLMGANTDTQYF
.	.	TRBV6-2/TRBV6-3	TRBJ2-1	TGTGCCAGCAGTACCCTCGACCCCACCCCCGTTAGTGAGCAGTTCTTC	CASSTLDPTPVSEQFF
few	TRBD2	TRBV7-3	TRBJ2-5	TGTGCCAGCAGCCCCGGGGGGGGGCCAGAGACCCAGTACTTC	CASSPGGGPETQYF
many	.	TRBV28	TRBJ2-1	TGTGCCAGCAGCTTGAGGCTGTACAATGAGCAGTTCTTC	CASSLRLYNEQFF
.	.	TRBV11-3	TRBJ1-2	TGTGCCAGCAACTTGGGGCCGAATGGTGGCTACACCTTC	CASNLGPNGGYTF
few	TRBD1	TRBV3-1	TRBJ2-7	TGTGCCAGCAGCTGGGACAGGGGAATTCGCGAGCAGTACTTC	CASSWDRGIREQYF
many	.	TRBV2	TRBJ1-2	TGTGCCAGCAGTGGCAGGAGTATCGGCTATGGCTACACCTTC	CASSGRSIGYGYTF
few	TRBD2	TRBV5-8	TRBJ2-1	TGTGCCAGCAGCTTGGGGAGCGGGAACTACAATGAGCAGTTCTTC	CASSLGSGNYNEQFF
many	.	TRBV7-9	TRBJ1-2	TGTGCCAGCAGTCTAGCCGACTACTATGGCTACACCTTC	CASSLADYYGYTF
many	.	TRBV7-3	TRBJ1-1	TGTGCCAACAGCTTAAATTTGGGATCCTCCCCAGCTTTCTTT	CANSLNLGSSPAFF